These T cell receptor beta chains were read from a single sample in a study of type 1 regulatory T cells. For these TCRs, the target antigens are not known. TCRdb analysed the reads with MiXCR anew, one entry per CDR3 protein. The sample shows tens of thousands of distinct CDR3 sequences, roughly half of them seen only once. Sample: cultured T cells, either the whole culture or a sorted T cell fraction (not recorded which). The receptors were sampled from a human donor in good health. The CDR3 runs from the conserved cysteine through the conserved F or W. The D gene is left open where the match is weak. Not every row has a clone size; where given, it reads once, few, many or a size class.

TRBV2	TRBD2	.	TRBJ2-1	TGTGCCAGCACCCCGGGGCTAGCGGGAGGCTACAATGAGCAGTTCTTC	CASTPGLAGGYNEQFF
TRBV2	.	.	TRBJ2-1	TGTGCCAGCAGTGGACTAGCCTACAATGAGCAGTTCTTC	CASSGLAYNEQFF
TRBV2	.	many	TRBJ2-3	TGTGCCAGCAGTTTGTACGGAACAGATACGCAGTATTTT	CASSLYGTDTQYF
TRBV24-1	.	.	TRBJ2-6	TGTGCCACCAGTGACTCGCAGGCCTCTGGGGCCAACGTCCTGACTTTC	CATSDSQASGANVLTF
TRBV7-2	.	few	TRBJ2-3	TGTGCCAGCAGCTTAGAGAGTAGCACAGATACGCAGTATTTT	CASSLESSTDTQYF
TRBV5-6	.	many	TRBJ2-1	TGTGCCAGCAGCAATTACTACAATGAGCAGTTCTTC	CASSNYYNEQFF
TRBV12-3/TRBV12-4	TRBD1	few	TRBJ1-1	TGTGCCAGCAGTTTAAGGGGGCTGGATGTCACTGAAGCTTTCTTT	CASSLRGLDVTEAFF
TRBV5-1	.	few	TRBJ1-6	TGCGCCAGCAGCTTGGCAGGGAATAATTCACCCCTCCACTTT	CASSLAGNNSPLHF
TRBV3-1	TRBD2	few	TRBJ2-3	TGTGCCAGCAGCCAAGGGCAGCTAGCGGGGGGGCCAACAGATACGCAGTATTTT	CASSQGQLAGGPTDTQYF
TRBV20-1	TRBD1	.	TRBJ1-6	TGCAGTGCTGGGGCCGGGACAGGGCCTTTCGCACCCCTCCACTTT	CSAGAGTGPFAPLHF
TRBV7-2	TRBD1	once	TRBJ1-1	TGTGCCAGCAGCTTACTGACAGGGCCGAGAGCTTTCTTT	CASSLLTGPRAFF
TRBV6-1	.	many	TRBJ2-7	TGTGCCAGCAGTGAATCAACCGGTTGGGGCTTGGCCTACGAGCAGTACTTC	CASSESTGWGLAYEQYF
TRBV20-1	.	.	TRBJ1-3	TGCAGTGCAACAGATTACCTGACAGAAGGAAACACCATATATTTT	CSATDYLTEGNTIYF
TRBV20-1	.	.	TRBJ2-2	TGCAGTGCTTGGACACGGGAGACCACCGGGGAGCTGTTTTTT	CSAWTRETTGELFF
TRBV19	.	.	TRBJ2-4	TGTGCCAGTAGTAGGGGGGACACCCTGGGCAAAAACATTCAGTACTTC	CASSRGDTLGKNIQYF
TRBV6-5	TRBD1	.	TRBJ1-4	TGTACGACAGGGGAAAGGGGTGAAAAACTGTTTTTT	CTTGERGEKLFF
TRBV18	.	.	TRBJ2-7	TGTGCCAGCTCAGTCGCCTCCCAGGACCGGGGGGCCCCCTACGAGCAGTACTTC	CASSVASQDRGAPYEQYF
TRBV5-4	.	few	TRBJ1-5	TGTGCCAGCAGCTTCCTCACATCTGCTGGGGGCACCAATCAGCCCCAGCATTTT	CASSFLTSAGGTNQPQHF
TRBV12-3/TRBV12-4	TRBD1	medium-sized	TRBJ2-3	TGTGCCAGCAGTTTAGGGACAGGAACGTACACAGATACGCAGTATTTT	CASSLGTGTYTDTQYF
TRBV4-2	TRBD1	.	TRBJ2-1	TGTGCCAGCAGCCCAGACAGGGGGGACTACAATGAGCAGTTCTTC	CASSPDRGDYNEQFF
TRBV7-2	TRBD1	few	TRBJ2-7	TGTGCCAGCAGCTCCCCGGACAGGGGGCGTTTCGAGCAGTACTTC	CASSSPDRGRFEQYF
TRBV29-1	.	.	TRBJ2-3	TGCAGCGGAGGACGGAGAACCACAGATACGCAGTATTTT	CSGGRRTTDTQYF
TRBV7-9	TRBD1	few	TRBJ2-6	TGTGCCAGCAGCCGCGCCCGGGACAGCCTCTCTGGGGCCAACGTCCTGACTTTC	CASSRARDSLSGANVLTF
TRBV5-1	TRBD1	.	TRBJ2-2	TGCGCCAGCAGCTTTACAGGGGGCCAAATCACCGGGGAGCTGTTTTTT	CASSFTGGQITGELFF
TRBV7-8	.	few	TRBJ1-4	TGTGCCAGCAGCGCCGGGGGCGGGAGAAATGAAAAACTGTTTTTT	CASSAGGGRNEKLFF
TRBV7-2	TRBD2	.	TRBJ2-1	TGTGCCAGCAGTTGGACTAGCGGGGGGGTTGAGCAGTTCTTC	CASSWTSGGVEQFF
TRBV20-1	.	.	TRBJ2-1	TGCAGTGCTAGAGAAGCGGGTCACTACAATGAGCAGTTCTTC	CSAREAGHYNEQFF
TRBV5-1	TRBD2	medium-sized	TRBJ2-3	TGCGCCAGCAGCTTGGATCCTAGCGGGGTTTCGGGCACAGATACGCAGTATTTT	CASSLDPSGVSGTDTQYF
TRBV5-8	TRBD1	once	TRBJ2-7	TGTGCCAGCAGCCGTACCGGGACAGACACCTACGAGCAGTACTTC	CASSRTGTDTYEQYF
TRBV12-3/TRBV12-4	TRBD2	.	TRBJ2-1	TGTGCCAGCAGTTTAGTTCGTGGGGTTTGGGGGGGTCATTACAATGAGCAGTTCTTC	CASSLVRGVWGGHYNEQFF
TRBV6-5	TRBD1	.	TRBJ2-3	TGTGCCAGCAGCAAGAGACAGGGGACAGATACGCAGTATTTT	CASSKRQGTDTQYF
TRBV11-3	.	.	TRBJ2-1	TGTGCCAGCAGCTTAGAAGAGGTCTTTAATGAGCAGTTCTTC	CASSLEEVFNEQFF
TRBV20-1	.	.	TRBJ2-4	TGCAGTGCTAGAGATCCCCAGGGGACGGAAAACATTCAGTACTTC	CSARDPQGTENIQYF
TRBV6-5	TRBD1	.	TRBJ1-1	TGTGCCAGCAGTTACTCGACAGGGTTGTTCACTGAAGCTTTCTTT	CASSYSTGLFTEAFF
TRBV6-6	.	many	TRBJ2-7	TGTGCCAGCAGTTATCTGATGGTCCACGAGCAGTACTTC	CASSYLMVHEQYF
TRBV7-2	TRBD2	few	TRBJ2-3	TGTGCCAGCAGCTCCCGAAGGGGGGCGGGGGGCGGCACAGATACGCAGTATTTT	CASSSRRGAGGGTDTQYF
TRBV19	TRBD2	.	TRBJ2-1	TGTGCCAGTCGGGATCGGCTAGCGGGGGGTTACAATGAGCAGTTCTTC	CASRDRLAGGYNEQFF
TRBV4-2	.	once	TRBJ2-2	TGTGCCAGCAGCCAAGATCCGTGGGGCGGGGAGCGGTTTTTT	CASSQDPWGGERFF
TRBV6-5	TRBD1	.	TRBJ1-3	TGTGCCAGCAAAGCGACAGGGGGGAGCTCTGGAAACACCATATATTTT	CASKATGGSSGNTIYF
TRBV6-2/TRBV6-3	TRBD1	many	TRBJ2-7	TGTGCCAGCCTTAAGGCGTCCGGGACAGTAATTTCCTACGAGCAGTACTTC	CASLKASGTVISYEQYF
TRBV5-1	TRBD1	.	TRBJ2-5	TGCGCCAGCAGCCTCGGGACAGGGGGAGGGGAGACCCAGTACTTC	CASSLGTGGGETQYF
TRBV6-2/TRBV6-3	TRBD2	medium-sized	TRBJ2-2	TGTGCCCACTCCTTGCGGGGGGGCGTCGGGGAGCTGTTTTTT	CAHSLRGGVGELFF
TRBV27	TRBD1	.	TRBJ1-2	TGTGCCAGCAGTGCGGGACAGGTCACCCAAAGGGGCTACACCTTC	CASSAGQVTQRGYTF
TRBV20-1	.	.	TRBJ2-3	TGCAGTGCTAGGAGCCGCGGAAATCCGGCGTCAGATACGCAGTATTTT	CSARSRGNPASDTQYF
TRBV12-3/TRBV12-4	TRBD1	.	TRBJ2-7	TGTGCCAGCAGAAATACAGGGGCCTACGAGCAGTACTTC	CASRNTGAYEQYF
TRBV7-2	.	.	TRBJ2-7	TGTGCCAGCAGCCCCATTTGGATCAGCTCCTACGAGCAGTACTTC	CASSPIWISSYEQYF
TRBV7-2	TRBD1	.	TRBJ2-5	TGTGCCAGCAGCTTCCAGACAGGGAGTAGGGAGACCCAGTACTTC	CASSFQTGSRETQYF